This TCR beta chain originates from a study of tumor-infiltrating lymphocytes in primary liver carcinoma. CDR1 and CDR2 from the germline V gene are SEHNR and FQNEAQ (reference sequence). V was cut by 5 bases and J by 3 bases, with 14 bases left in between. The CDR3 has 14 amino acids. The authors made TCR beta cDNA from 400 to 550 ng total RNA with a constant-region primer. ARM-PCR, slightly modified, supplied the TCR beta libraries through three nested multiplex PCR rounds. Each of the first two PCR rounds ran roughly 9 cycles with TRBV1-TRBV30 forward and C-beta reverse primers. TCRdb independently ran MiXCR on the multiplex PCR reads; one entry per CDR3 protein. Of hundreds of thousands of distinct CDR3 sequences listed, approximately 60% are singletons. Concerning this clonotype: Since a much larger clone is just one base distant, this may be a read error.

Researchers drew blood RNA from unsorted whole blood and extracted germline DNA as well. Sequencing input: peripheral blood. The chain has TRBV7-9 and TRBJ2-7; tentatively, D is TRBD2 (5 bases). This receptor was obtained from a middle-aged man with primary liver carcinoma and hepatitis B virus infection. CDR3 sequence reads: CASSPRSEGYEQYF. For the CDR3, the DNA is TGTGCCAGCAGCCCTCGCTCCGAGGGCTACGAGCAGTACTTC. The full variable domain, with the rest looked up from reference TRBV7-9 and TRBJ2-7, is DTGVSQNPRHKITKRGQNVTFRCDPISEHNRLYWYRQTLGQGPEFLTYFQNEAQLEKSRLLSDRFSAERPKGSFSTLEIQRTEQGDSAMYLCASSPRSEGYEQYFGPGTRLTVT.